This T cell receptor (beta chain) stems from a study of tumor-infiltrating lymphocytes in primary liver carcinoma. Constant-region priming of around 500 ng total RNA yielded TCR beta cDNA. Libraries for TCR beta were built through three nested multiplex PCR rounds, which together made up a slightly modified ARM-PCR procedure. For around 11 cycles apiece, the opening two PCR rounds ran with TRBV1-TRBV30 forward primers and a C-beta reverse primer. One entry per CDR3 protein, called by TCRdb with MiXCR from the multiplex PCR reads. The sample yields 95,000 to 100,000 distinct CDR3 sequences, about 70% seen once. This CDR3 has 17 amino acids. V shed 4 bases and J 0 bases; nucleotides not matched to a gene: 11. The germline V gene encodes CDR1 SGHNT and CDR2 YYREEE (reference sequence). Extraction of RNA together with DNA used roughly 20-33 mg of unsorted bulk tissue. By surgical resection, the patients were treated for their primary liver carcinoma.

This TCR was sampled from a woman in her sixties with primary liver carcinoma and hepatitis B virus infection. The chain carries TRBV5-4 and TRBJ2-7, with 9 bases that match TRBD2. Sample: liver tumor tissue from sampling region 2. Stated subset: tumor region T2, inferior pole. CDR3 in DNA: TGTGCCAGCAGCCGGGGGGGGGGTAGCGGGAGCTCCTACGAGCAGTACTTC. Its protein product is CASSRGGGSGSSYEQYF. The whole variable domain, remainder taken from reference TRBV5-4 and TRBJ2-7, is ETGVTQSPTHLIKTRGQQVTLRCSSQSGHNTVSWYQQALGQGPQFIFQYYREEENGRGNFPPRFSGLQFPNYSSELNVNALELDDSALYLCASSRGGGSGSSYEQYFGPGTRLTVT.